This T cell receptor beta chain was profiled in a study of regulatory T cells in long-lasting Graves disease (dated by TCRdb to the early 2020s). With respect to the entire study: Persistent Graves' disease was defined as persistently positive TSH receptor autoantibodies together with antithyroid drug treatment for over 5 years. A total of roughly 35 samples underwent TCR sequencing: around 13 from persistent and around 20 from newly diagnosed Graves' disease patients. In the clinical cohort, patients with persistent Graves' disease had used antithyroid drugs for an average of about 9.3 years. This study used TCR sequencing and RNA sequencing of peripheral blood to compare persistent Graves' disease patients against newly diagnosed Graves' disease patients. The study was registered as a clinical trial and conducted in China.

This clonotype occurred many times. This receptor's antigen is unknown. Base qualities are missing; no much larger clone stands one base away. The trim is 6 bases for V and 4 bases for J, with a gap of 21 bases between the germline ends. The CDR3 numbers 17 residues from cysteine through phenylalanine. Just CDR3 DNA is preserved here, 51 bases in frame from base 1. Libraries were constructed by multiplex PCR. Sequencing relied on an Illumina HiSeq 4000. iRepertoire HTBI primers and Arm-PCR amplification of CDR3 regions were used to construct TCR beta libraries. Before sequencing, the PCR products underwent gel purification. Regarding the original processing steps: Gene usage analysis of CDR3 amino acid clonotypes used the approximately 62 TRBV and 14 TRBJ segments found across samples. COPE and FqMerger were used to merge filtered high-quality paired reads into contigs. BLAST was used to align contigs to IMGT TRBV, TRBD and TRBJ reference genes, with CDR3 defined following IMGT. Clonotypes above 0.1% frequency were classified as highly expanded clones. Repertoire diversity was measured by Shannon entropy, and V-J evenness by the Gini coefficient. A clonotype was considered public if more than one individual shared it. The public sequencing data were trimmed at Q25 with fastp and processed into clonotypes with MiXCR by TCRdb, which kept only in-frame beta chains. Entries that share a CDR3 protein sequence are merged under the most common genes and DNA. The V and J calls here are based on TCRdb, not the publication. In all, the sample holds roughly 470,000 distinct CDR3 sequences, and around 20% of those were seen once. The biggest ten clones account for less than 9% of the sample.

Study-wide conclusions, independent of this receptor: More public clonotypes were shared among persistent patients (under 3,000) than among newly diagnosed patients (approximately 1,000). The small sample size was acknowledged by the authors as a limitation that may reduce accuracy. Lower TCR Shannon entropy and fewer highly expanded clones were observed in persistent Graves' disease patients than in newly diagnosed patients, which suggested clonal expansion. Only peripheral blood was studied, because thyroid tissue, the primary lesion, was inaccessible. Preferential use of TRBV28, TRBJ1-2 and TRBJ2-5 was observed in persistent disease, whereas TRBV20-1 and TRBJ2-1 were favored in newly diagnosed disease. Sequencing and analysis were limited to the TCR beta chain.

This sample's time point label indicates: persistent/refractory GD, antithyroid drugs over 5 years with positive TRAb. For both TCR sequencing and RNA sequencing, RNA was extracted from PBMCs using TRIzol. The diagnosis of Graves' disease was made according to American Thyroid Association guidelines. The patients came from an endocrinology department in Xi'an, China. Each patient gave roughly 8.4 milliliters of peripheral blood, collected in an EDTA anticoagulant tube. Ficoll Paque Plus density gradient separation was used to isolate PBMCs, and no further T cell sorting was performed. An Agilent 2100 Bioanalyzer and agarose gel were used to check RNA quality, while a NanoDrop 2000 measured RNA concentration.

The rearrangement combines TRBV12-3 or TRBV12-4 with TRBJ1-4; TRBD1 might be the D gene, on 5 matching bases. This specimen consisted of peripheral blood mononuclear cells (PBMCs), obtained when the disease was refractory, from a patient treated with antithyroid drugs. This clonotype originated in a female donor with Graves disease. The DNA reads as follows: TGTGCCAGCAGCCGCGACGACGTTCGGGACGGTAATGAAAAACTGTTTTTT. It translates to CASSRDDVRDGNEKLFF.